The 4 T cell receptor beta chains presented below share a single source sample, sequenced in a study of shared clonotypes between healthy human individuals. Profiling relied on immunoSEQ multiplex PCR, and the TCRdb table lists in-frame clones only, not all of them. In the table there are roughly 2.6 million clones, around nine tenths of which are singletons. The sequenced sample consisted of naive CD4+ T cells sorted from blood. Subset defined: CD45RA+ positively selected. These receptors all stem from a man aged 18 to 29 in good health.

This chain uses TRBV5-1 with TRBJ1-4, with D possibly being TRBD1 (5 bases). This CDR3 spans 15 amino acids. V lost 0 bases to trimming and J lost 8 bases, with 14 bases between them. Germline CDR1 and CDR2: SGHRS and YFSETQ. CDR3 sequence: CASSLALGGSEKLFF. The CDR3 nucleotides are TGCGCCAGCAGCTTGGCCCTGGGGGGATCGGAAAAACTGTTTTTT.

This chain joins TRBV6-1 and TRBJ2-1; 9 bases align to TRBD2. Germline loops: CDR1 MNHNS, CDR2 SASEGT. The CDR3 spans 15 residues. The V segment lost 8 bases and the J segment 8 bases; nucleotides outside the gene matches: 13. DNA of the CDR3: TGTGCCAGCCGATTAGACCTAGCGGGATTTTATGAGCAGTTCTTC. Translation: CASRLDLAGFYEQFF.

The rearrangement uses TRBV9 and TRBJ1-1; D remains ambiguous. This CDR3 contains 15 residues. Trimming pared 0 bases from V and 0 bases from J, leaving 9 bases between. Germline-derived CDR1 and CDR2 are SGDLS and YYNGEE. The CDR3 sequence is CASSVADRVNTEAFF. CDR3 nucleotide sequence: TGTGCCAGCAGCGTAGCGGATCGGGTGAACACTGAAGCTTTCTTT.

This rearrangement joins TRBV28 to TRBJ1-1, with D maybe TRBD1 (6 bases). Germline V gives CDR1 MDHEN, CDR2 SYDVKM. This CDR3 region has 15 residues. Trimming removed 5 bases at V and 2 bases at J, with 15 bases between. The DNA for the CDR3 is TGTGCCAGCAGTCCCCCCCAGACAGGAAACACTGAAGCTTTCTTT. Translating it yields CASSPPQTGNTEAFF.